The following is a TCR beta chain sequence with its context. The length of the CDR3 is 13 residues. The germline gives CDR1 KGHSH, CDR2 LQKENI. Trimming removed 6 bases from V and 5 bases from J, with 13 bases in between. Sorted-subset replicate PCRs used around 220 ng DNA, some 30,000 T cell genomes. Per the study methods: Filtering differed for immunoSEQ, which gave only junction sequences without quality scores. Here immunoSEQ multiplex PCR was the method, and the copy in TCRdb shows in-frame clones only, minus some. The DNA was the basis for D and trimming; V, J and clone size are from that table. The sample records millions of clones, around 90% being singletons. The data stem from a study of shared clonotypes between healthy human individuals. Study in general: The study used three CD4 naive, three CD4 memory, two CD8 naive and one CD8 memory plate per donor.

In the CD4+ fraction, cells were divided into CD45RA+ naive and CD45RA-negative memory subsets. This receptor was obtained from a man between 18 and 29 years old in good health. The sample consisted of naive CD4+ T cells sorted from blood. Subset: CD45RA+ positively selected. The chain combines TRBV18 with TRBJ1-1; no reliable D call. The CDR3 here is CASSTAVRTEAFF. The CDR3 bases are TGTGCCAGCTCTACGGCGGTAAGGACTGAAGCTTTCTTT.